Included here is one T cell receptor (beta chain) sequence, with context. The antigen remains unidentified. The entry originates in a study of vaccination effects on CD4 cells after COVID-19. The junction had 5 bases not matched to a gene; V was cut back by 6 bases and J by 4 bases. The CDR3 is 15 residues long. Germline-derived CDR1 and CDR2 are MNHEY and SVGAGI. Using immunoSEQ multiplex PCR, the repertoire was profiled, and TCRdb retains in-frame clones only, with some absent. The table lists around 25,000 clones, about 77% of them singletons, with about a fifth in the top ten. Before any sequencing was done, the ViraFEST assay used viral peptide pools to expand antigen-specific CD4+ T cells. Following 10 days of culture, CD4+ T cells were isolated. This individual tested PCR-positive for SARS-CoV-2 infection between March and December 2020.

The receptor comes from a human donor who had a prior SARS-CoV-2 infection. The genes are TRBV6-5 and TRBJ2-3, with 12 bases aligning to TRBD2. Here the sequenced sample was CD4+ T cells from PBMCs cultured with HCoV-NL63 spike peptides, taken before COVID-19 vaccination. CDR3 sequence (DNA): TGTGCCAGCAGAAAACTAGCGGGGGGATCAGATACGCAGTATTTT. Translating it yields CASRKLAGGSDTQYF.